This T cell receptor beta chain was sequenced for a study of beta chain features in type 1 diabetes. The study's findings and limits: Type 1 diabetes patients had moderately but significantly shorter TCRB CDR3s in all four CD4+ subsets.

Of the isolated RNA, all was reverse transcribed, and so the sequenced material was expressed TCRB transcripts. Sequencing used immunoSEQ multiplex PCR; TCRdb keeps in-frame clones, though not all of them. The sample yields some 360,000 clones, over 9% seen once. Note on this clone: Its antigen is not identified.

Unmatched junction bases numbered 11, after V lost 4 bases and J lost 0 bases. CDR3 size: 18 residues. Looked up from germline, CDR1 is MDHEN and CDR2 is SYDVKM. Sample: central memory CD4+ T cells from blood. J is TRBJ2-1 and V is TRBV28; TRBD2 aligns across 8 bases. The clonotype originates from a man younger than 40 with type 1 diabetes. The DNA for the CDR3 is TGTGCCAGCAGTTCACCCGCTCCACTAGCGGACTCCTACAATGAGCAGTTCTTC. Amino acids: CASSSPAPLADSYNEQFF. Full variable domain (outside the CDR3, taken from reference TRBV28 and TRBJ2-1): DVKVTQSSRYLVKRTGEKVFLECVQDMDHENMFWYRQDPGLGLRLIYFSYDVKMKEKGDIPEGYSVSREKKERFSLILESASTNQTSMYLCASSSPAPLADSYNEQFFGPGTRLTVL.